This T cell receptor beta chain is drawn from a study of blood T cells in healthy people across ages. Study-level findings and limits: Age advanced and TCR beta diversity per million T cells fell, roughly linearly.

Donor samples were obtained from healthy Caucasian individuals from Russia, aged about 6 to 95. Around 9 milliliters of peripheral blood were drawn from each donor into EDTA-treated tubes. Per sample, at least 6 micrograms of total RNA were extracted. A J-beta primer mix and a sample-barcoded 5' primer were used in a second PCR of about 6 to 12 cycles. In TCRdb, the 5' RACE reads were re-called with MiXCR into one record per CDR3 protein. The data hold roughly 790,000 distinct CDR3 sequences, with approximately 43% observed a single time. A word on this clonotype: Antigen unknown.

In germline, CDR1 is LGHDT, CDR2 YNNKEL (reference sequence). Trimming left V 3 bases short and J 11 bases short, with 22 bases between. This CDR3 spans 15 amino acids. The TCR sequence derives from a woman aged 55 to 70 in good health. The material sequenced was blood. The V call is TRBV3-1, the J call TRBJ2-5; perhaps D is TRBD1 or TRBD2 (5 bases each). The CDR3 spells CASSHRDRGSREQYF. In DNA, the CDR3 is TGTGCCAGCAGCCACCGGGACCGCGGTTCGAGGGAGCAGTACTTC.